Listed below are T cell receptor beta chains from one sample, sequenced in a study of blood T cell repertoires in COVID-19. Only in-frame clones appear in the TCRdb table, and some are missing; sequencing was by immunoSEQ multiplex PCR. The sample records 110,000 to 150,000 clones, 70% to 90% being singletons. The sample consisted of PBMCs or T cells enriched from blood (not recorded which). The receptors here all came from a woman aged 40-49 years who had recovered from COVID-19. Both conserved end residues are part of each CDR3.

j_call: TRBJ2-2
v_call: TRBV7-3
cdr3_aa: CASSYPQGQPGELFF

j_call: TRBJ2-3
v_call: TRBV19
cdr3_aa: CASSMGRAGTGTDTQYF

j_call: TRBJ2-2
v_call: TRBV9
cdr3_aa: CASSVPPNTGELFF

j_call: TRBJ2-2
v_call: TRBV5-1
cdr3_aa: CASKDSPGTGELFF

j_call: TRBJ2-2
v_call: TRBV5-1
cdr3_aa: CASSLFRDTGELFF

j_call: TRBJ2-6
v_call: TRBV9
cdr3_aa: CASSVSLAGRSGANVLTF

j_call: TRBJ1-2
v_call: TRBV10-2
cdr3_aa: CASSESRTGGSDGYTF

j_call: TRBJ2-1
v_call: TRBV5-1
cdr3_aa: CASSLTGPISYNEQFF

j_call: TRBJ1-1
v_call: TRBV3-1/TRBV3-2
cdr3_aa: CASISTGMTEAFF

j_call: TRBJ2-1
v_call: TRBV11-2
cdr3_aa: CASSLGGGSYNEQFF

j_call: TRBJ2-7
v_call: TRBV10-3
cdr3_aa: CAISGGLASYEQYF

j_call: TRBJ2-1
v_call: TRBV6-5
cdr3_aa: CASKREGLQGNEQFF

j_call: TRBJ2-7
v_call: TRBV3-1/TRBV3-2
cdr3_aa: CASSQERDYHYEQYF

j_call: TRBJ1-4
v_call: TRBV12-5
cdr3_aa: CASGTSLHLGTANEKLFF

j_call: TRBJ1-1
v_call: TRBV6-5
cdr3_aa: CASNNRGLNTEAFF

j_call: TRBJ1-4
v_call: TRBV5-8
cdr3_aa: CASSEGQVNEKLFF

j_call: TRBJ2-1
v_call: TRBV20-1
cdr3_aa: CSASQQGAPSYNEQFF

j_call: TRBJ2-5
v_call: TRBV3-1/TRBV3-2
cdr3_aa: CASSQLAGGETQYF

j_call: TRBJ1-5
v_call: TRBV29-1
cdr3_aa: CSASTGGAGQPQHF

j_call: TRBJ1-1
v_call: TRBV27
cdr3_aa: CASSVAANTEAFF

j_call: TRBJ1-1
v_call: TRBV2
cdr3_aa: CASSGDRGLMNTEAFF

j_call: TRBJ2-1
v_call: TRBV18
cdr3_aa: CASSPLGRGDNEQFF

j_call: TRBJ1-1
v_call: TRBV7-2
cdr3_aa: CASSLGQKAFF

j_call: TRBJ2-3
v_call: TRBV11-1
cdr3_aa: CASSLGGTDTQYF

j_call: TRBJ1-4
v_call: TRBV19
cdr3_aa: CASSASRQGSEKLFF

j_call: TRBJ1-6
v_call: TRBV6-5
cdr3_aa: CASSYYRGGGYSPLHF

j_call: TRBJ1-1
v_call: TRBV2
cdr3_aa: CASRGTGGIQGF

j_call: TRBJ2-4
v_call: TRBV20-1
cdr3_aa: CSASEGATKNIQYF

j_call: TRBJ2-7
v_call: TRBV5-4
cdr3_aa: CASSLDLASSYEQYF

j_call: TRBJ2-5
v_call: TRBV9
cdr3_aa: CASSVPGLADQETQYF

j_call: TRBJ1-1
v_call: TRBV28
cdr3_aa: CASPGLLGEDTEAFF

j_call: TRBJ2-2
v_call: TRBV4-2
cdr3_aa: CASSQAELAPGELFF

j_call: TRBJ2-5
v_call: TRBV6-4
cdr3_aa: CASSDDWGSGPQYF

j_call: TRBJ1-6
v_call: TRBV5-1
cdr3_aa: CASSSGGNNNSPLHF

j_call: TRBJ2-1
v_call: TRBV5-6
cdr3_aa: CASSSGTGIDEQFF

j_call: TRBJ2-1
v_call: TRBV5-1
cdr3_aa: CASRGTSSGNEQFF

j_call: TRBJ1-5
v_call: TRBV12-3/TRBV12-4
cdr3_aa: CASSFTVQPQHF

j_call: TRBJ1-2
v_call: TRBV9
cdr3_aa: CASRQQGRDGYTF

j_call: TRBJ2-2
v_call: TRBV6-6
cdr3_aa: CASSWTSGGNTGELFF

j_call: TRBJ2-5
v_call: TRBV2
cdr3_aa: CASRRLLAGGGETQYF

j_call: TRBJ2-1
v_call: TRBV3-1/TRBV3-2
cdr3_aa: CASSQDVWEGRYNEQFF